Following are 20 T cell receptor beta chains from one sample sequenced in a study of blood T cells in healthy people across ages (dated by TCRdb to 2015 to 2017). Receptor libraries were prepared by 5' RACE. Reads for this sample came from an Illumina HiSeq 2500. The second PCR ran for about 6 to 12 cycles and used a J-beta primer mix along with a sample-barcoded 5' primer. In-frame beta chains were kept once TCRdb had trimmed the public reads at Q25 with fastp and called clones with MiXCR. Merged by CDR3 protein, the rows form single entries marked with the most common genes and DNA. Present in this sample are over 1.5 million distinct CDR3 sequences, roughly 50% of which were seen just once. The ten largest account for around 2.1% of the sample. Sequenced material: blood. These receptors all come from a woman between 40 and 55 years old in good health.

This chain links TRBV2 with TRBJ2-5; no clear D. Trimming shortened V by 8 bases and J by 4 bases, and 23 bases separated the two germline ends. Germline V gives CDR1 SNHLY, CDR2 FYNNEI. CDR3 length equals 16 residues. CDR3 protein: CASRIEPGVVGETQYF. The CDR3 DNA sequence: TGTGCCAGCCGAATTGAGCCGGGTGTTGTTGGAGAGACCCAGTACTTC.

This clonotype was counted between two and nine times. V usage is TRBV12-3 or TRBV12-4 and J usage is TRBJ2-1; D is perhaps TRBD2 (6 bases). V gave up 6 bases and J gave up 6 bases, with 12 bases separating them. This CDR3 region has 13 residues. CDR3 in amino acids: CASSPTSPNEQFF. The CDR3 coding sequence is TGTGCCAGCAGCCCGACTAGTCCCAATGAGCAGTTCTTC.

V is TRBV7-9 and J is TRBJ1-1, with D uncertain. CDR3 size: 15 residues. CDR1 and CDR2 from the germline V gene are SEHNR and FQNEAQ (reference sequence). V lost 4 bases and J 1 base, leaving 13 bases between the germline ends. The CDR3 region has the DNA TGTGCCAGCAGCTCCCAAGTCGCCGAGAACACTGAAGCTTTCTTT. Translated, it gives CASSSQVAENTEAFF.

The genes are TRBV10-3 and TRBJ1-2; possibly TRBD1 for D (5 bases). Trimming stripped 6 bases from V and 0 bases from J, with 14 bases between. CDR3 length: 15 amino acids. Germline V gives CDR1 ENHRY, CDR2 SYGVKD. CDR3 sequence reads: CAISHDSPSNYGYTF. The DNA of the CDR3 is TGTGCCATCAGCCACGACAGCCCATCTAACTATGGCTACACCTTC.

The chain links TRBV7-9 to TRBJ2-6; no reliable D call. This CDR3 has 17 residues. Trimming took off 0 bases at V and 0 bases at J, with 9 bases between the two ends. In germline, CDR1 is SEHNR, CDR2 FQNEAQ (reference sequence). CDR3: CASSLADKSSGANVLTF. The CDR3 region has the DNA TGTGCCAGCAGCTTAGCCGACAAAAGCTCTGGGGCCAACGTCCTGACTTTC.

About this clonotype: A read error may account for a junction end that differs from germline. The rearrangement links TRBV12-3 or TRBV12-4 to TRBJ2-5, with D possibly TRBD2 on 6 matching bases. The CDR3 sequence is 15 residues long. The chain's CDR3 is CASSLSTGTGEIQYF. As DNA, the CDR3 is TGTGCCAGCAGTTTAAGTACGGGGACGGGAGAGATCCAGTACTTC.

This clonotype appeared a few times. The chain carries TRBV6-2 or TRBV6-3 and TRBJ2-7; a possible D gene is TRBD1 (5 bases). The CDR3 sequence is 15 residues long. CDR1 and CDR2 from the germline V gene are MNHEY and SVGEGT. The ends were cut back, 3 bases at V and 3 bases at J, with 15 bases in the middle. The CDR3 DNA reads as TGTGCCAGCAGTTATACCGGCAGGGTGGACTACGAGCAGTACTTC. Protein: CASSYTGRVDYEQYF.

In nucleotides, the CDR3 is TGTGCCAGCAGCTTAGCCCAGACATCGCTCGATAATTCACCCCTCCACTTT. Translating it yields CASSLAQTSLDNSPLHF. V and J are TRBV7-2 and TRBJ1-6; D unresolved. Germline CDR1 and CDR2: SGHTA and FQGNSA. V lost 0 bases and J lost 5, with 14 bases in between. The CDR3 has 17 amino acids.

A few counts support this clonotype. The V gene is TRBV7-6, the J gene TRBJ2-3, with TRBD2 as a possible D gene (6 bases). The V end lost 1 base, the J end lost 0 bases, and 11 bases lay between the germline ends. Germline CDR1 SGHVS, CDR2 FNYEAQ. The CDR3 contains 16 residues. The CDR3 is CASSLDSGTSTDTQYF. As DNA, the CDR3 is TGTGCCAGCAGCTTAGATTCGGGGACTAGCACAGATACGCAGTATTTT.

This clonotype was observed a few times. The CDR3 coding sequence is TGTGCCAGCAACCCTAGGGGCGGGGGTCAGCCCCAGCATTTT. Residues: CASNPRGGGQPQHF. V gene TRBV6-5 combines with J gene TRBJ1-5, with D perhaps matching TRBD1 (5 bases). The V gene's germline CDR1 is MNHEY and CDR2 SVGAGI. V gave up 7 bases and J gave up 6 bases, with 16 bases separating them. The CDR3 is 14 residues long.

The rearrangement uses TRBV3-1 and TRBJ2-3; 11 positions agree with TRBD2. V was clipped by 3 bases and J by 6 bases; unmatched bases: 5. From germline, CDR1 is LGHDT and CDR2 YNNKEL (reference sequence). The CDR3 has 15 amino acids. This CDR3 reads CASSHLAGGVDTQYF. In nucleotides, the CDR3 is TGTGCCAGCAGCCATCTAGCGGGGGGCGTGGATACGCAGTATTTT.

This rearrangement joins TRBV4-2 to TRBJ1-5; D not resolved. Trimming shortened V by 3 bases and J by 9 bases, and 9 bases separated the two germline ends. The CDR3 runs 12 residues. The germline V gene has CDR1 LGHNA and CDR2 YNFKEQ. The CDR3 DNA sequence: TGTGCCAGCAGCCAGGAAGTAGGGCCCCAGCATTTT. Protein: CASSQEVGPQHF.

This chain links TRBV7-9 with TRBJ2-3, with D unclear. The CDR3 sequence is 18 residues long. Germline V gene data show CDR1 as SEHNR and CDR2 as FQNEAQ (reference sequence). Trimming shortened V by 4 bases and J by 1 base, and 21 bases separated the two germline ends. CDR3 amino acids: CASSSGRAAPVGTDTQYF. CDR3 bases: TGTGCCAGCAGCTCCGGCCGGGCCGCGCCCGTCGGCACAGATACGCAGTATTTT.

The chain recombines TRBV11-3 with TRBJ2-3, with D uncertain. Germline CDR1 SGHNT, CDR2 YENEEA. With 0 bases removed from V and 0 bases from J, the gap between germline ends came to 7 bases. This CDR3 has 15 amino acids. The CDR3 DNA reads TGTGCCAGCAGCTTAGACATGGACAGCACAGATACGCAGTATTTT. It specifies CASSLDMDSTDTQYF.

This clonotype was counted between two and nine times. The chain is built from TRBV29-1 and TRBJ1-2, with D perhaps TRBD1 (5 bases). This CDR3 contains 16 residues. CDR1 is SQVTM, CDR2 ANQGSEA, per germline. Trimming removed 3 bases at V and 3 bases at J, with 20 bases between. The DNA of the CDR3 is TGCAGCGTTGAGACCGGGGACCTACCGGACGACTATGGCTACACCTTC. This codes for CSVETGDLPDDYGYTF.

This clonotype was seen a handful of times. V usage is TRBV6-6 and J usage is TRBJ2-1, with D possibly matching TRBD2 (5 bases). CDR1 and CDR2 from the germline V gene are MNHNY and SVGAGI (reference sequence). CDR3 length equals 16 residues. Trimming took off 7 bases at V and 4 bases at J, with 20 bases between the two ends. CDR3 DNA: TGTGCCAGCACTTTCGCGGTAGGGAGTAAGTACAATGAGCAGTTCTTC. This translates into CASTFAVGSKYNEQFF.

The gene calls are TRBV4-1 and TRBJ2-1; TRBD2 matches 13 bases. The CDR3 length is 17 residues. The trim removed 3 bases at V and 3 bases at J, leaving 5 bases unmatched. Germline values: CDR1 MGHRA, CDR2 YSYEKL. This CDR3 reads CASSHQGLAGIYNEQFF. The CDR3 DNA follows: TGCGCCAGCAGCCATCAGGGACTAGCGGGGATCTACAATGAGCAGTTCTTC.

V and J are TRBV20-1 and TRBJ1-2, with D possibly TRBD1 on 6 matching bases. The germline gives CDR1 DFQATT, CDR2 SNEGSKA (reference sequence). The CDR3 consists of 12 residues. The germline V and J ends were trimmed by 3 bases and 9 bases, with 14 bases remaining between them. CDR3 in DNA: TGCAGTGCTAGGGACAGCGGGTTACGCTACACCTTC. Amino acid sequence: CSARDSGLRYTF.

This clonotype appeared a single time. The chain employs TRBV6-5 and TRBJ2-1; 7 nucleotides match TRBD2. CDR1 and CDR2 from the germline V gene are MNHEY and SVGAGI. The CDR3 is made up of 16 amino acids. J was trimmed by 7 bases and V by 2 bases; bases with no gene match: 11. The CDR3 nucleotides are TGTGCCAGCAGTTACCCTAGGGAGGGTGAGGAGAATGAGCAGTTCTTC. Encoded protein: CASSYPREGEENEQFF.

The chain joins TRBV7-9 to TRBJ2-3; D remains unclear. V dropped 2 bases and J dropped 4 bases, with 16 bases sitting between them. The CDR3 length is 16 residues. The germline V gene has CDR1 SEHNR and CDR2 FQNEAQ (reference sequence). CDR3 amino acids: CASSLSGASRSDTQYF. Written as DNA, the CDR3 is TGTGCCAGCAGCTTATCCGGCGCGTCACGGTCAGATACGCAGTATTTT.